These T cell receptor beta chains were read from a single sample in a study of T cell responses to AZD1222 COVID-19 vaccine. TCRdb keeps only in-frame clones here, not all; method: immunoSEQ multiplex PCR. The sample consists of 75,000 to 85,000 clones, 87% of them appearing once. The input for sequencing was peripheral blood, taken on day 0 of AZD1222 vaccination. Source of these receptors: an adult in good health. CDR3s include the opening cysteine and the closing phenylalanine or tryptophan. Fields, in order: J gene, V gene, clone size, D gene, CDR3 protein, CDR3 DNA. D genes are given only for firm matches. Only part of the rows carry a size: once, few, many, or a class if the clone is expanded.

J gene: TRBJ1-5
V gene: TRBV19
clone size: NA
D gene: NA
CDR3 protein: CASSRGGGGQPQHF
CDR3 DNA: TGTGCCAGTAGTCGAGGGGGGGGAGGACAGCCCCAGCATTTT

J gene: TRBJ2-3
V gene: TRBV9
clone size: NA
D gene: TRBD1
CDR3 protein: CASSLSTGRTDTQYF
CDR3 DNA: TGTGCCAGCAGCCTTTCGACAGGGCGGACAGATACGCAGTATTTT

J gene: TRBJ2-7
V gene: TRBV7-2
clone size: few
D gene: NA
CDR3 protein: CASSSNWETYEQYF
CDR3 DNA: TGTGCCAGCAGCTCTAACTGGGAAACCTACGAGCAGTACTTC

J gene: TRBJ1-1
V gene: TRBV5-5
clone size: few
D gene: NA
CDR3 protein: CASDNGRGGLAEAFF
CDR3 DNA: TGTGCCAGCGACAACGGAAGGGGAGGGTTGGCTGAAGCTTTCTTT

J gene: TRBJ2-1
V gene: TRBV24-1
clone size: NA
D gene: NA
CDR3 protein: CATSRDVFGEQFF
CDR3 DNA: TGTGCCACCAGTCGTGACGTGTTTGGTGAGCAGTTCTTC

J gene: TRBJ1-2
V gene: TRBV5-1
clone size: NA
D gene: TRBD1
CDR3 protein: CASSLWAGGDYGYTF
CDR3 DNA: TGCGCCAGCAGCTTGTGGGCAGGGGGCGACTATGGCTACACCTTC

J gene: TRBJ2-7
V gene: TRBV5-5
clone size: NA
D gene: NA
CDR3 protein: CASSWAGTSSYEQYF
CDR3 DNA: TGTGCCAGCAGCTGGGCGGGAACTAGCTCCTACGAGCAGTACTTC

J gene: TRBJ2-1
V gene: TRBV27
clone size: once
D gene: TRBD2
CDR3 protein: CASRGGGRADNEQFF
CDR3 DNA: TGTGCCAGCAGGGGAGGCGGGAGGGCCGACAATGAGCAGTTCTTC

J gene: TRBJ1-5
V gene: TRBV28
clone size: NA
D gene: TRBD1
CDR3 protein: CASITGVWSNQPQHF
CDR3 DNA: TGTGCCAGCATAACAGGGGTTTGGAGCAATCAGCCCCAGCATTTT

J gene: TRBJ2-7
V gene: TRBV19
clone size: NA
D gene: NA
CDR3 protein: CARQRSHEQYF
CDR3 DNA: TGTGCCAGACAGCGATCTCACGAGCAGTACTTC

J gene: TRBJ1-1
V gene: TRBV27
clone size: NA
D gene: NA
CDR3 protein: CASGNTEAFF
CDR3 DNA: TGTGCCAGCGGCAACACTGAAGCTTTCTTT

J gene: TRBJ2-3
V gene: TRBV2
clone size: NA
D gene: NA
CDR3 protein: CASSDRGRALTDTQYF
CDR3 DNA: TGTGCCAGCAGTGACCGCGGCAGGGCCCTCACAGATACGCAGTATTTT

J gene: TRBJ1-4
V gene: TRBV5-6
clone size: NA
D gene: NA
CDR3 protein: CASSLWIWAGEKLFF
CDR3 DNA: TGTGCCAGCAGCTTGTGGATTTGGGCGGGTGAAAAACTGTTTTTT

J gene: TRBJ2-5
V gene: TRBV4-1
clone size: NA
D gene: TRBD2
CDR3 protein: CASSQPGTSGRETQYF
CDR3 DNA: TGCGCCAGCAGCCAGCCCGGGACTAGCGGGAGAGAGACCCAGTACTTC

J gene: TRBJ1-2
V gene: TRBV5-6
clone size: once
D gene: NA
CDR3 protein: CASSQVPPYGYTF
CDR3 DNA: TGTGCCAGCAGCCAGGTGCCCCCATATGGCTACACCTTC

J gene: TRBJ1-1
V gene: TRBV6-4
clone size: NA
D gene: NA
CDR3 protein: CASGREVDTEAFF
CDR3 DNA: TGTGCCAGTGGTAGGGAGGTGGACACTGAAGCTTTCTTT

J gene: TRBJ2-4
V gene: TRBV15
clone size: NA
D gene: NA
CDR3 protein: CATSNTGHGGIQYF
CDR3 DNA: TGTGCCACCAGCAACACAGGGCATGGGGGCATTCAGTACTTC

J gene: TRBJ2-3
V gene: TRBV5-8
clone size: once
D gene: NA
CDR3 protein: CASGGTRGDTQYF
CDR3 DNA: TGTGCCAGCGGCGGGACAAGGGGGGATACGCAGTATTTT

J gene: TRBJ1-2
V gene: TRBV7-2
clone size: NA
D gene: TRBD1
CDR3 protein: CASSNPTGGYGYTF
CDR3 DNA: TGTGCCAGCAGCAACCCAACAGGGGGCTATGGCTACACCTTC

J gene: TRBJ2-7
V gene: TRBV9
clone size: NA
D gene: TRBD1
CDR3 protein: CASSSRTGGIEQYF
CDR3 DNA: TGTGCCAGCAGCTCCCGGACAGGGGGCATCGAGCAGTACTTC

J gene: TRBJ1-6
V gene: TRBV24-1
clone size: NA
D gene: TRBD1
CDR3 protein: CATSDRGLNSPLHF
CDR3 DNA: TGTGCCACCAGTGACAGGGGGCTTAATTCACCCCTCCACTTT

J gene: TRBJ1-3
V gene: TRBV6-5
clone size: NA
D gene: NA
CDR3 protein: CASSSRGPSGNTIYF
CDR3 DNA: TGTGCCAGCAGTTCCCGAGGCCCGTCTGGAAACACCATATATTTT

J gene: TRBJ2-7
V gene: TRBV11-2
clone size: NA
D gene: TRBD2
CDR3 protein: CASSSGLAAIKQYF
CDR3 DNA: TGTGCCAGCAGCTCAGGACTAGCGGCAATCAAGCAGTACTTC

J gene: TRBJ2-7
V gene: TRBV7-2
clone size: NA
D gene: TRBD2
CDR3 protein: CASSSWGRAGSYEQYF
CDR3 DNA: TGTGCCAGCAGTTCCTGGGGGAGGGCTGGCTCCTACGAGCAGTACTTC

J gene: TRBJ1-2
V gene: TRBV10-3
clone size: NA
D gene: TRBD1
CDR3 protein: CAISEKQGERGYTF
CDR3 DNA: TGTGCCATCAGTGAGAAACAGGGGGAAAGGGGCTACACCTTC

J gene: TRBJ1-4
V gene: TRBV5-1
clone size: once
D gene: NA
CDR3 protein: CASSSGQANEKLFF
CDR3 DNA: TGCGCCAGCAGCTCGGGACAAGCGAATGAAAAACTGTTTTTT

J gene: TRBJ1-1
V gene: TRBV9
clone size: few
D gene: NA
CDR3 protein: CASSTQGVDTEAFF
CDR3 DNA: TGTGCCAGCAGCACACAGGGAGTGGACACTGAAGCTTTCTTT

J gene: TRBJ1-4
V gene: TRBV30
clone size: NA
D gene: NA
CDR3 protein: CAWSSGEKLFF
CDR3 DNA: TGTGCCTGGAGTTCCGGAGAAAAACTGTTTTTT

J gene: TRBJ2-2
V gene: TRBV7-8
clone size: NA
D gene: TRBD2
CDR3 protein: CASSLRGRANGELFF
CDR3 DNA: TGTGCCAGCAGCTTACGTGGGAGGGCCAACGGGGAGCTGTTTTTT

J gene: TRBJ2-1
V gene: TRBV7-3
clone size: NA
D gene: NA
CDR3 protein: CASSPGGYNEQFF
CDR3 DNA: TGTGCCAGCAGCCCCGGGGGATACAATGAGCAGTTCTTC

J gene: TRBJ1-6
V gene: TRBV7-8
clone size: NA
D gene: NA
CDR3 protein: CASSLPNNSPLHF
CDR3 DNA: TGTGCCAGCAGCTTGCCCAATAATTCACCCCTCCACTTT

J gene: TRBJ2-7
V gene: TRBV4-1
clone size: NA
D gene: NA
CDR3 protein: CASSQSPDSYEQYF
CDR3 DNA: TGCGCCAGCAGCCAAAGCCCGGACAGCTACGAGCAGTACTTC

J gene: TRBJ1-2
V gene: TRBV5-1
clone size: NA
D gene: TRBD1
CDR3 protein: CASSFGQGARQGYTF
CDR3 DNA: TGCGCCAGCAGCTTCGGACAGGGGGCGCGTCAAGGCTACACCTTC

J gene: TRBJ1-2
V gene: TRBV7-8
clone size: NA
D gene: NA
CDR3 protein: CASSSGRVAGYTF
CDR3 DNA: TGTGCCAGCAGCTCGGGCCGCGTAGCAGGCTACACCTTC

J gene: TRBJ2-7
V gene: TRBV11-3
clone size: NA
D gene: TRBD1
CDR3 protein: CASSFGTGPHYEQYF
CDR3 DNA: TGTGCCAGCAGCTTTGGGACAGGCCCTCACTACGAGCAGTACTTC

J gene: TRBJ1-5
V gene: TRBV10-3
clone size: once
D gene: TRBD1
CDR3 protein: CAISESGTGDTQPQHF
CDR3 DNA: TGTGCCATCAGTGAGTCCGGGACAGGGGATACTCAGCCCCAGCATTTT

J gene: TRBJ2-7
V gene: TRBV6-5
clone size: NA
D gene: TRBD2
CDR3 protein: CASSTSAGYEQYF
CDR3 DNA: TGTGCCAGCAGTACTAGCGCAGGCTACGAGCAGTACTTC

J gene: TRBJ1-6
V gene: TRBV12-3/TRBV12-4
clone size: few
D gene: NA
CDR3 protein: CASRSLGDSPLHF
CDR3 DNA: TGTGCCAGCAGGAGCCTGGGGGATTCACCCCTCCACTTT

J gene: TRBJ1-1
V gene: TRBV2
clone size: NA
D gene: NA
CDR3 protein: CASSEGLGGAFF
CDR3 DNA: TGTGCCAGCAGTGAAGGGTTAGGGGGAGCTTTCTTT

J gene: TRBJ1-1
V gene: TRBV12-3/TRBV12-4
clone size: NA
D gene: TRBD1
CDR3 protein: CASGQGNTEAFF
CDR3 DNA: TGTGCCAGCGGACAGGGGAACACTGAAGCTTTCTTT

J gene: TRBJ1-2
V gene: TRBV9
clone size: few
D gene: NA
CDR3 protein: CASSSGTVGGDYGYTF
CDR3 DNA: TGTGCCAGCAGCTCAGGGACGGTTGGGGGGGACTATGGCTACACCTTC

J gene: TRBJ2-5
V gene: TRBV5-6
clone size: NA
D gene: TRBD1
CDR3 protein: CASSFWGQGKETQYF
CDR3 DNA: TGTGCCAGCAGCTTTTGGGGACAGGGGAAAGAGACCCAGTACTTC

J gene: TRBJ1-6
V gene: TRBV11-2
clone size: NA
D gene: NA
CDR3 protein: CASSRENSPLHF
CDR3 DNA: TGTGCCAGCAGCCGCGAGAATTCACCCCTCCACTTT

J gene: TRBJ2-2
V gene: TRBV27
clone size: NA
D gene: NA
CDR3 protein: CASSRDGTHRELFF
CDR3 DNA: TGTGCCAGCAGTCGGGACGGCACCCACCGGGAGCTGTTTTTT

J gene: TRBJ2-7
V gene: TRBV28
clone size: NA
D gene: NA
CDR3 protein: CASSLFTLYEQYF
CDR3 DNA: TGTGCCAGCAGTTTGTTTACCCTCTACGAGCAGTACTTC

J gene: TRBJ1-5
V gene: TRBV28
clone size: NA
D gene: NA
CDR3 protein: CASGMNSNQPQHF
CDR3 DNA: TGTGCCAGCGGAATGAATAGCAATCAGCCCCAGCATTTT

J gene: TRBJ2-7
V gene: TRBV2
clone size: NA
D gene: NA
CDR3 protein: CASLRLADTSYEQYF
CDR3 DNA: TGTGCCAGCTTAAGGTTGGCGGATACCTCCTACGAGCAGTACTTC

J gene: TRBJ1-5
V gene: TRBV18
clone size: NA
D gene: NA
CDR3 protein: CASSPFNSNQPQHF
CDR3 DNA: TGTGCCAGCTCACCATTTAATAGCAATCAGCCCCAGCATTTT

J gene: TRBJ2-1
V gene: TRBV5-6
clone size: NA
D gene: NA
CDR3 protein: CASSFPGAGYNEQFF
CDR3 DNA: TGTGCCAGCAGCTTTCCGGGAGCGGGCTACAATGAGCAGTTCTTC

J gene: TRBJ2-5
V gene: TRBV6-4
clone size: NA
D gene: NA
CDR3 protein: CASSEQAGETQYF
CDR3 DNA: TGTGCCAGCAGTGAACAGGCCGGGGAGACCCAGTACTTC

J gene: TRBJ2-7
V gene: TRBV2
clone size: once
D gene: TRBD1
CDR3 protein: CASIPDRVLTYEQYF
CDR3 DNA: TGTGCCAGCATCCCTGACAGGGTTCTTACCTACGAGCAGTACTTC